One sample yielded the 2 T cell receptor beta chains listed below, sequenced in a study of a mutant IDH1 vaccine in newly diagnosed glioma. The time point: week 5, during vaccination. Every vaccination contained 300 ug of the mutant IDH1 20-mer peptide and was paired with topical imiquimod. Assay: immunoSEQ multiplex PCR; the TCRdb copy retains only in-frame clones and omits some. The sample lists nearly 55,000 clones; approximately 81% were seen once. Their recognized antigens are unknown. The source material was PBMCs, sampled from a glioma patient whose treatment included an IDH1 peptide vaccine. The source of these receptors is a man younger than 40 with glioma.

This sequence joins TRBV7-9 and TRBJ2-7; 9 bases align to TRBD1. The length of the CDR3 is 16 residues. CDR1 and CDR2 from the germline V gene are SEHNR and FQNEAQ (reference sequence). Trimming at V came to 4 bases and at J to 4 bases, leaving 11 bases not matched to a gene. DNA for the CDR3: TGTGCCAGCAGCTCAACTAAGGGACAGGGAGTATACGAGCAGTACTTC. It specifies CASSSTKGQGVYEQYF. Using reference TRBV7-9 and TRBJ2-7 for the parts outside the CDR3, the full variable domain is DTGVSQNPRHKITKRGQNVTFRCDPISEHNRLYWYRQTLGQGPEFLTYFQNEAQLEKSRLLSDRFSAERPKGSFSTLEIQRTEQGDSAMYLCASSSTKGQGVYEQYFGPGTRLTVT.

V gene TRBV5-1 combines with J gene TRBJ1-1; D ambiguous. CDR3 length: 14 residues. V was shortened by 7 bases and J by 3 bases, with 16 bases between the two germline ends. CDR1 is SGHRS, CDR2 YFSETQ, per germline. Here the CDR3 DNA reads TGCGCCAGCCACCGAACGGGGAGAGACACTGAAGCTTTCTTT. Its protein product is CASHRTGRDTEAFF.